What follows is one T cell receptor (beta chain) and its context. The sample originates from a study of T cells after somatic rescue of genetic block. V lost 7 bases and J lost 5; bases outside the gene matches: 8. In germline, CDR1 is SQVTM, CDR2 ANQGSEA. The CDR3 is made up of 13 amino acids. The repertoire was sequenced with immunoSEQ multiplex PCR; TCRdb's copy has only in-frame clones and lacks some. The sample records tens of thousands of clones, about nine tenths being singletons. This rearrangement joins TRBV29-1 to TRBJ1-5; TRBD1 matches at 7 bases. The clonotype comes from a woman between 18 and 29 years old. Sequencing used peripheral blood mononuclear cells (PBMCs). CDR3: CSGGEGADQPQHF. CDR3 bases: TGCAGCGGGGGGGAGGGGGCGGATCAGCCCCAGCATTTT.